This T cell receptor (beta chain) was retrieved from a study of cytomegalovirus exposure and HLA in healthy donors. As for this clone: Its cognate antigen is unknown.

The primer mix had 60 Vbeta and 13 Jbeta primers. Sequenced by immunoSEQ multiplex PCR; TCRdb stores in-frame clones only, minus some. The table includes some 45,000 clones, 50% detected once. Broader study findings: In most subjects, TCR beta sequences reportedly gave accurate predictions of HLA-A and HLA-B alleles. Segments of the TCR beta V type were, in most cases, productive about 90% or about 30% of the time in an earlier analysis. A highly shared variant cluster was judged a likely technical artifact. CMV serostatus stood as the only immune exposure information on hand.

Trimming removed 6 bases from V and 1 base from J; junction bases left unmatched: 13. CDR3 length equals 17 residues. Germline values: CDR1 MNHGY, CDR2 SAAAGT. The TCR originated in a human donor in good health. Input material: PBMCs. The chain carries TRBV6-8 and TRBJ2-7, with TRBD2 matching over 9 bases. The CDR3 sequence is CASSPREREAPSYEQYF. The CDR3 nucleotides read TGTGCCAGCAGCCCAAGGGAGCGGGAGGCCCCGTCCTACGAGCAGTACTTC.